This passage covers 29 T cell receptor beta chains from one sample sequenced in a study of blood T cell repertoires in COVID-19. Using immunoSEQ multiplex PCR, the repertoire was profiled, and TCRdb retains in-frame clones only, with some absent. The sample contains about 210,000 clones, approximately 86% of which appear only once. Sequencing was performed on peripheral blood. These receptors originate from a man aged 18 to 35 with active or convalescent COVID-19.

The CDR3 sequence is CASSYRGGIGELFF. The CDR3 nucleotides are TGTGCCAGCAGTTACCGTGGGGGCATCGGGGAGCTGTTTTTT. The J gene is TRBJ2-2, the V gene TRBV6-5, with D possibly TRBD1 on 6 matching bases. The CDR3 length is 14 residues. V lost 2 bases and J lost 7, with 11 bases in between. Per germline, CDR1 MNHEY and CDR2 SVGAGI.

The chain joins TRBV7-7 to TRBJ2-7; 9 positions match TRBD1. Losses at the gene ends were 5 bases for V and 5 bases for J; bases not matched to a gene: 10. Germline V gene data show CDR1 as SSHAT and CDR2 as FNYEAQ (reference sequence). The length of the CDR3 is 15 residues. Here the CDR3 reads CASSAGTGFYNEQYF. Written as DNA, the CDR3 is TGTGCCAGCAGCGCCGGGACAGGGTTTTATAACGAGCAGTACTTC. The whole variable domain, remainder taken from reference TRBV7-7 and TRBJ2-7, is GAGVSQSPRYKVTKRGQDVTLRCDPISSHATLYWYQQALGQGPEFLTYFNYEAQPDKSGLPSDRFSAERPEGSISTLTIQRTEQRDSAMYRCASSAGTGFYNEQYFGPGTRLTVT.

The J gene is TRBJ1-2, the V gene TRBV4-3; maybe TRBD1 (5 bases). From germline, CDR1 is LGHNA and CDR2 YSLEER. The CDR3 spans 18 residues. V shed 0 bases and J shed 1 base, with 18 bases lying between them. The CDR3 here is CASSQEPTLTAINYGYTF. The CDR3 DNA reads TGCGCCAGCAGCCAAGAACCTACTTTGACAGCGATTAACTATGGCTACACCTTC.

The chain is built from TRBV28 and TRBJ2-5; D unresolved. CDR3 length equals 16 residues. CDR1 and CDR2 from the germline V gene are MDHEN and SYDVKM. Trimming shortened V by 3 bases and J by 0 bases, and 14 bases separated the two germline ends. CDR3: CASSFPLSGYQETQYF. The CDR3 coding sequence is TGTGCCAGCAGTTTTCCTCTATCCGGGTACCAAGAGACCCAGTACTTC.

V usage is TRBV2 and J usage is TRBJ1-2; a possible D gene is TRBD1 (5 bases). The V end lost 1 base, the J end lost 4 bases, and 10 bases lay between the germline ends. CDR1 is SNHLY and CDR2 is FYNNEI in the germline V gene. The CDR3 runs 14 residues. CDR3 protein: CASSEEVRAYGYTF. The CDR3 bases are TGTGCCAGCAGTGAAGAGGTCAGGGCCTATGGCTACACCTTC.

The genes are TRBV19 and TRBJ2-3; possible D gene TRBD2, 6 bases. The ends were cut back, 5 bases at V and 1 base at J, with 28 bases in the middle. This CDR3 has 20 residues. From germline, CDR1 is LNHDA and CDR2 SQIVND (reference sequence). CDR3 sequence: CASSLGPFRLVSPRTDTQYF. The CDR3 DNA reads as TGTGCCAGTAGTTTGGGTCCTTTCCGACTAGTGTCCCCTCGCACAGATACGCAGTATTTT.

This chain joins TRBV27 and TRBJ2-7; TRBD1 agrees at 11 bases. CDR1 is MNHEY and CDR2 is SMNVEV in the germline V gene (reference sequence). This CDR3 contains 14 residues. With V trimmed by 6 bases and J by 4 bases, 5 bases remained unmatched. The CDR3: CASRDGQGAYEQYF. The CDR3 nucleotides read TGTGCCAGCAGGGATGGACAGGGGGCTTACGAGCAGTACTTC.

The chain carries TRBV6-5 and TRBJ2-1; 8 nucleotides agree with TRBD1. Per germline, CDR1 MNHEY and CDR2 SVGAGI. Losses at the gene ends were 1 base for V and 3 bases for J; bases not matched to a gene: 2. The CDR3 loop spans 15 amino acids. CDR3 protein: CASSYFTGGYNEQFF. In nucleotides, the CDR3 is TGTGCCAGCAGTTACTTTACAGGGGGCTACAATGAGCAGTTCTTC.

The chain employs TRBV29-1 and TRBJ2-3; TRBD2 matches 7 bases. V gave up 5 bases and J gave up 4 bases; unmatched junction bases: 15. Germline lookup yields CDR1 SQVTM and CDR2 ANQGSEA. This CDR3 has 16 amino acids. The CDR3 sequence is CSVHGGRGLSADTQYF. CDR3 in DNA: TGCAGCGTTCATGGCGGGAGAGGGCTTAGTGCAGATACGCAGTATTTT.

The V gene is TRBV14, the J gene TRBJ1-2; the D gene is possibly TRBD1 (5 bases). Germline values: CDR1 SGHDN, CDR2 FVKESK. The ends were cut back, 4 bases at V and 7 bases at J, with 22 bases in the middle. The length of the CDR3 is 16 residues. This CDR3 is CASSLAGPPVGPGYTF. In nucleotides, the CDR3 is TGTGCCAGCAGCCTTGCCGGGCCACCGGTGGGGCCTGGCTACACCTTC.

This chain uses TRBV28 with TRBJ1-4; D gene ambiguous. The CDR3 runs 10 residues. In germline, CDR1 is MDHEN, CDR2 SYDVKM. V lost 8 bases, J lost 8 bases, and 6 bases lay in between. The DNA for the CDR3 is TGTGCCAGCGGACTCGAAAAACTGTTTTTT. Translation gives CASGLEKLFF.

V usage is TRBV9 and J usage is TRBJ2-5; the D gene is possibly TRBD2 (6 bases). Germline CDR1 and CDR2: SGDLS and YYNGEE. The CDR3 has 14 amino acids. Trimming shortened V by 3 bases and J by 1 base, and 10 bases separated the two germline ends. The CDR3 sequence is CASSGGTFQETQYF. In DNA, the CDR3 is TGTGCCAGCAGCGGAGGGACTTTCCAAGAGACCCAGTACTTC.

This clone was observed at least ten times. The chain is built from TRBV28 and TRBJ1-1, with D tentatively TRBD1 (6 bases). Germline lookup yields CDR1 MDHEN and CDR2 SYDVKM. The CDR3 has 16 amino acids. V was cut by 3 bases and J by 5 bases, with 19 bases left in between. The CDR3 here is CASSLGGRQGMTEAFF. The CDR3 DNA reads TGTGCCAGCAGTTTGGGCGGGCGTCAGGGGATGACTGAAGCTTTCTTT.

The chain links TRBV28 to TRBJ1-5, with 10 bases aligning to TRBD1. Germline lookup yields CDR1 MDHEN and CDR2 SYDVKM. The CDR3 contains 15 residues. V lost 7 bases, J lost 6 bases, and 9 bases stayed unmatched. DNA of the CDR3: TGTGCCAGCATTATGACAGGGGGCAACGGTCAGCCCCAGCATTTT. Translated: CASIMTGGNGQPQHF.

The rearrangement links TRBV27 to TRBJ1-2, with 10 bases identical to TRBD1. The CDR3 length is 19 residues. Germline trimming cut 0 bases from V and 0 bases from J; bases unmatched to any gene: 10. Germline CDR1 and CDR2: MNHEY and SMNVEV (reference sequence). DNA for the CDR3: TGTGCCAGCAGTTTATCCTCGGGACAGGGGTTCTCATCTAACTATGGCTACACCTTC. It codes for CASSLSSGQGFSSNYGYTF.

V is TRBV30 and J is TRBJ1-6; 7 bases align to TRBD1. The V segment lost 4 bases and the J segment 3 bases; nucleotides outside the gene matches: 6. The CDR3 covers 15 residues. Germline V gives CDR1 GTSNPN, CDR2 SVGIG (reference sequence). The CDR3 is CAWKNRGGYNSPLHF. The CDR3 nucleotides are TGTGCCTGGAAAAACAGGGGCGGCTATAATTCACCCCTCCACTTT.

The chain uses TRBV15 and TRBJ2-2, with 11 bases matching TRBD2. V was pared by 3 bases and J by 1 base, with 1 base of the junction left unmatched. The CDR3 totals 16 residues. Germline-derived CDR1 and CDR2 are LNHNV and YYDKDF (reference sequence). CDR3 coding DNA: TGTGCCACCAGCAGCGGGACTAGCGGGAACACCGGGGAGCTGTTTTTT. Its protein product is CATSSGTSGNTGELFF. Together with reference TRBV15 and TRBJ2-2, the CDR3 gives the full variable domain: DAMVIQNPRYQVTQFGKPVTLSCSQTLNHNVMYWYQQKSSQAPKLLFHYYDKDFNNEADTPDNFQSRRPNTSFCFLDIRSPGLGDTAMYLCATSSGTSGNTGELFFGEGSRLTVL.

The CDR3 region is CASSYLFPGELFF. DNA of the CDR3: TGTGCCAGCAGTTACCTTTTCCCCGGGGAGCTGTTTTTT. V is TRBV6-6 and J is TRBJ2-2; no clear D gene. V shed 2 bases and J shed 6 bases, with 7 bases lying between them. Germline V gene lookup returns CDR1 MNHNY and CDR2 SVGAGI (reference sequence). The CDR3 is 13 residues long.

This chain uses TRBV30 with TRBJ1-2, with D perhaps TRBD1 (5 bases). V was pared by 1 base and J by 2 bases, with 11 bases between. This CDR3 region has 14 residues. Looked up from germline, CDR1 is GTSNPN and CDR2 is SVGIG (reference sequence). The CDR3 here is CAWSAQESNYGYTF. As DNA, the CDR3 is TGTGCCTGGAGTGCACAGGAGTCGAACTATGGCTACACCTTC.

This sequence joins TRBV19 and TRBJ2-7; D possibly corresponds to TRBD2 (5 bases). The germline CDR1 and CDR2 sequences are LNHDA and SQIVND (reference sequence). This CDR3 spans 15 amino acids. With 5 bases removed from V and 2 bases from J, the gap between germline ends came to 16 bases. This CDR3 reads CASSGLQTSTYEQYF. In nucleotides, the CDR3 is TGTGCCAGTAGTGGACTGCAAACCTCAACCTACGAGCAGTACTTC.

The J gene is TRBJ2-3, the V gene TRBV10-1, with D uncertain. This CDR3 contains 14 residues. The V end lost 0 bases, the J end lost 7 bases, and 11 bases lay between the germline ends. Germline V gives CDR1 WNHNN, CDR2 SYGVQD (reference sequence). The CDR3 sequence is CASSESQGVYTQYF. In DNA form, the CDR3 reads TGCGCCAGCAGTGAGTCTCAAGGAGTGTATACGCAGTATTTT.

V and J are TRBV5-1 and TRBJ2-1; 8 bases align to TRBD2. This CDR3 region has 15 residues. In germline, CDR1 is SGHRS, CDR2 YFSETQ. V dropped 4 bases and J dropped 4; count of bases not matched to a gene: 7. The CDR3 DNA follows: TGCGCCAGCAGCCCGAGCGGGAGTACGTACAATGAGCAGTTCTTC. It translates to CASSPSGSTYNEQFF.

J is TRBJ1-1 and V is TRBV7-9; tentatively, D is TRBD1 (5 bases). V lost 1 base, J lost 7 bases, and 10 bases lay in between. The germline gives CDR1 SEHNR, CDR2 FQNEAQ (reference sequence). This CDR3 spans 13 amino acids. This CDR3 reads CASSLVGTGEAFF. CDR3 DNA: TGTGCCAGCAGCTTAGTGGGTACAGGTGAAGCTTTCTTT. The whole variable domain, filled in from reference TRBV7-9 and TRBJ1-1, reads DTGVSQNPRHKITKRGQNVTFRCDPISEHNRLYWYRQTLGQGPEFLTYFQNEAQLEKSRLLSDRFSAERPKGSFSTLEIQRTEQGDSAMYLCASSLVGTGEAFFGQGTRLTVV.

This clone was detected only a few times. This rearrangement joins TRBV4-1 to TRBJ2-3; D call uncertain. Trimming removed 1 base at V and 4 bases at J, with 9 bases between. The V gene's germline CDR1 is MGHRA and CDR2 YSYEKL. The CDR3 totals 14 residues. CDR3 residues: CASSQGWSADTQYF. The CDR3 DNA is TGCGCCAGCAGCCAAGGGTGGTCGGCAGATACGCAGTATTTT.

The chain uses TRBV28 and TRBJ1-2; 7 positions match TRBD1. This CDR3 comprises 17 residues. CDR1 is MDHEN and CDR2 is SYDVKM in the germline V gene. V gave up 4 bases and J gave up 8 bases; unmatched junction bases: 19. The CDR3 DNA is TGTGCCAGCAGTTACCCTGCAGGTGACAGGGCTAAAGTAGGCTACACCTTC. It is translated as CASSYPAGDRAKVGYTF.

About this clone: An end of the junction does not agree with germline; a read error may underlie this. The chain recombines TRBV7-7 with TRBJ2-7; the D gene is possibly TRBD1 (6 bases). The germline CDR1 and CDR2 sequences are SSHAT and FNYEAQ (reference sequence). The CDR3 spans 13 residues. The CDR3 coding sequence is TGTGCTAGCAGCTCTTCACAGGGATCCGAGCAGTACTTC. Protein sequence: CASSSSQGSEQYF.

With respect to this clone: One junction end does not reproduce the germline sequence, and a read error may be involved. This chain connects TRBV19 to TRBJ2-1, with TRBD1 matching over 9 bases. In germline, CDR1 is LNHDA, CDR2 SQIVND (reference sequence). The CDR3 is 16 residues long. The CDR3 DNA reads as TGTGCCAGTAGTGTAGATACAGGGGGCATGGACAATGAGCAGTTCTTC. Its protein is CASSVDTGGMDNEQFF.

Here the CDR3 DNA reads TGTGCCAGCAGTCCCCGGGGCGGGAGGCCCTACGAGCAGTACTTC. Amino acid sequence: CASSPRGGRPYEQYF. The rearrangement uses TRBV6-5 and TRBJ2-7, with 8 bases fitting TRBD2. This CDR3 has 15 amino acids. Looked up from germline, CDR1 is MNHEY and CDR2 is SVGAGI. V shed 5 bases and J 2 bases; nucleotides not matched to a gene: 8.

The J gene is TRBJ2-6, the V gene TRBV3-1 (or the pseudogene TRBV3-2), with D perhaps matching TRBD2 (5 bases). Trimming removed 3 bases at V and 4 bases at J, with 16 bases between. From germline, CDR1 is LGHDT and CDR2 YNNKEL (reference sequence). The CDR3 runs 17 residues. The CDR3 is CASSHTGSVKGANVLTF. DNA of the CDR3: TGTGCCAGCAGCCACACGGGGTCGGTGAAGGGGGCCAACGTCCTGACTTTC.